The entry below describes one T cell receptor (beta chain). Its target is unknown. This sample was taken from a study of T cell clonotyping in hematopoietic cell transplantation. Study-level findings and limits: Recipient TCR diversity dropped after transplant; expanded clonotypes rose from day 30 to 180. At the given depth, recipient repertoires were over 95% de novo clonotypes.

Trimming pared 3 bases from V and 0 bases from J, leaving 14 bases between. The CDR3 runs to 16 residues. Looked up from germline, CDR1 is SGDLS and CDR2 is YYNGEE. Samples: about 28 days before transplant, then days 30, 100 and 180 after. The method was immunoSEQ multiplex PCR; TCRdb's version includes in-frame clones alone and lacks a portion of them. The sample includes around 15,000 clones, more than 60% seen only once; the top ten take over 9.5%. The sequence was obtained from a male patient aged 50 to 59 who had an allogeneic stem cell transplant from an unrelated donor, so T cells may come from the graft donor. Some clones in this sample may be carry-over from other donors' samples. The chain combines TRBV9 with TRBJ2-3; the D gene is possibly TRBD2 (6 bases). The sequencing here drew on PBMCs, taken 30 days after allogeneic stem cell transplant. This CDR3 reads CASSDHGTSSTDTQYF. CDR3 in DNA: TGTGCCAGCAGCGACCACGGGACTTCGAGCACAGATACGCAGTATTTT.